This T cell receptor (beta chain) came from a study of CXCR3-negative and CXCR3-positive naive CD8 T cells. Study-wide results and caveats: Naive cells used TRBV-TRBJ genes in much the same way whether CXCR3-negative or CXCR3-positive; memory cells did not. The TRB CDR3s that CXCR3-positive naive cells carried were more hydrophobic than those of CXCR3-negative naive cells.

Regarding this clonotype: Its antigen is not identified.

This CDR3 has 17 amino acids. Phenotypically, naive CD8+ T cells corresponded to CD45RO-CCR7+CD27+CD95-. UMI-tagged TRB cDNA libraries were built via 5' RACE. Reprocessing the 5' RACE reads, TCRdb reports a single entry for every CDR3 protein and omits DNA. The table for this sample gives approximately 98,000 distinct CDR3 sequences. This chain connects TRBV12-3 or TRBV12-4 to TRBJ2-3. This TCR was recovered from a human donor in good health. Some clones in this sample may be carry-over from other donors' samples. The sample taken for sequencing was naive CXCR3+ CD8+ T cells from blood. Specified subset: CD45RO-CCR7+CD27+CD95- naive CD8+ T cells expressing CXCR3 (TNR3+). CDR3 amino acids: CASSLGVVGAGTDTQYF.